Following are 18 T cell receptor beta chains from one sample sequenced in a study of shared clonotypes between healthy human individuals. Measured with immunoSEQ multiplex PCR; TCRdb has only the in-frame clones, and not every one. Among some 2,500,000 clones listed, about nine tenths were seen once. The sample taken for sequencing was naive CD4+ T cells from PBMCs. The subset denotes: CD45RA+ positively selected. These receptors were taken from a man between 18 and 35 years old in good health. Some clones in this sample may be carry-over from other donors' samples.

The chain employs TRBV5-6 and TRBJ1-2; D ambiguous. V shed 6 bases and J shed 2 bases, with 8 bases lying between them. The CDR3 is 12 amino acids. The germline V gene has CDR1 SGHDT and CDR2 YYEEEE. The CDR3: CASTPGNYGYTF. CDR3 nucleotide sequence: TGTGCCAGCACCCCTGGCAACTATGGCTACACCTTC. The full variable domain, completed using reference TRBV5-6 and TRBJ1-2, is DAGVTQSPTHLIKTRGQQVTLRCSPKSGHDTVSWYQQALGQGPQFIFQYYEEEERQRGNFPDRFSGHQFPNYSSELNVNALLLGDSALYLCASTPGNYGYTFGSGTRLTVV.

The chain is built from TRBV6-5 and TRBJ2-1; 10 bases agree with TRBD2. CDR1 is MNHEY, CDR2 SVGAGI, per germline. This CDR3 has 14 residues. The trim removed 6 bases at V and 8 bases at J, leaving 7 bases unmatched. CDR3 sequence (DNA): TGTGCCAGCAGGCGGACTAGCGGAGTGGATGAGCAGTTCTTC. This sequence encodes CASRRTSGVDEQFF.

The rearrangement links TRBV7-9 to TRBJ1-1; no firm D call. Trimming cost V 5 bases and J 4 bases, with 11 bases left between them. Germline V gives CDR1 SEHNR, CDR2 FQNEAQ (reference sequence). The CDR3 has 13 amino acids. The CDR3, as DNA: TGTGCCAGCAGCCTAGGCACAGCCACTGAAGCTTTCTTT. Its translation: CASSLGTATEAFF.

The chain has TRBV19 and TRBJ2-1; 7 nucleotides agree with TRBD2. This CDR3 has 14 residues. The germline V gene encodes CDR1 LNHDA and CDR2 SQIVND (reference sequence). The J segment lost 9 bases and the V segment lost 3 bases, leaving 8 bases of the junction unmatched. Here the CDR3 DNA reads TGTGCCAGTAGTATGGGGCGGGAGCAGGGTGAGCAGTTCTTC. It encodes CASSMGREQGEQFF.

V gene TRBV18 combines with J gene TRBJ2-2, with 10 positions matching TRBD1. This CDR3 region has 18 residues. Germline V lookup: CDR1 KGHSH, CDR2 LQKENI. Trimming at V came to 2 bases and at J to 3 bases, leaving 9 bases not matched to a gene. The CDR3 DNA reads TGTGCCAGCTCACCAATAACTCCGGGACAGGGGTACACCGGGGAGCTGTTTTTT. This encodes CASSPITPGQGYTGELFF.

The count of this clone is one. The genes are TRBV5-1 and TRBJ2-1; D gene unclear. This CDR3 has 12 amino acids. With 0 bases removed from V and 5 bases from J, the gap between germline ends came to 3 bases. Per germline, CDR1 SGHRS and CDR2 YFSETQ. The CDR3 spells CASSLEHNEQFF. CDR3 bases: TGCGCCAGCAGCTTGGAACACAATGAGCAGTTCTTC.

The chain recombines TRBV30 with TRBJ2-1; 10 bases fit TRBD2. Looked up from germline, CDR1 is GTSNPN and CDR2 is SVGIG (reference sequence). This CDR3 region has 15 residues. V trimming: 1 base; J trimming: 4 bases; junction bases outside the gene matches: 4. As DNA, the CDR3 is TGTGCCTGGAGTGCGACTAGCGGGTCTTACAATGAGCAGTTCTTC. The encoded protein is CAWSATSGSYNEQFF. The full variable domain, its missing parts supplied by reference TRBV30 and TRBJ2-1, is SQTIHQWPATLVQPVGSPLSLECTVEGTSNPNLYWYRQAAGRGLQLLFYSVGIGQISSEVPQNLSASRPQDRQFILSSKKLLLSDSGFYLCAWSATSGSYNEQFFGPGTRLTVL.

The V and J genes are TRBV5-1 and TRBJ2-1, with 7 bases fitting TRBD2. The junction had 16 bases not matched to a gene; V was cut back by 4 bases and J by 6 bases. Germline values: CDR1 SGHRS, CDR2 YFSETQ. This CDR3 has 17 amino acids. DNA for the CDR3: TGCGCCAGCAGCGGGGGAGAAGCGGGGCTTTTGGGCAATGAGCAGTTCTTC. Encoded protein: CASSGGEAGLLGNEQFF. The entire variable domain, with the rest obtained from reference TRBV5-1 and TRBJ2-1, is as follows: KAGVTQTPRYLIKTRGQQVTLSCSPISGHRSVSWYQQTPGQGLQFLFEYFSETQRNKGNFPGRFSGRQFSNSRSEMNVSTLELGDSALYLCASSGGEAGLLGNEQFFGPGTRLTVL.

The CDR3 spells CASSGGRTGNSYEQYF. CDR3 bases: TGTGCCAGCAGTGGGGGAAGGACAGGGAACTCCTACGAGCAGTACTTC. J is TRBJ2-7 and V is TRBV28; 8 positions agree with TRBD1. This CDR3 has 16 amino acids. With 5 bases clipped from V and 0 bases from J, the junction kept 9 bases outside the gene matches. The germline gives CDR1 MDHEN, CDR2 SYDVKM.

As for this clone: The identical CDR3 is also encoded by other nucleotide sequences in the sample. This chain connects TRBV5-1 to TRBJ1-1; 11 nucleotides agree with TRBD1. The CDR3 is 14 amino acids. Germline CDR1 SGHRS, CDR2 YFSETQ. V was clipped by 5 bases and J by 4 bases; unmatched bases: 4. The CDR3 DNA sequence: TGCGCCAGCAGGCCCGGGACAGGGGGCACTGAAGCTTTCTTT. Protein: CASRPGTGGTEAFF. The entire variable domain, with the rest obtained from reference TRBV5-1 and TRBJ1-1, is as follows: KAGVTQTPRYLIKTRGQQVTLSCSPISGHRSVSWYQQTPGQGLQFLFEYFSETQRNKGNFPGRFSGRQFSNSRSEMNVSTLELGDSALYLCASRPGTGGTEAFFGQGTRLTVV.

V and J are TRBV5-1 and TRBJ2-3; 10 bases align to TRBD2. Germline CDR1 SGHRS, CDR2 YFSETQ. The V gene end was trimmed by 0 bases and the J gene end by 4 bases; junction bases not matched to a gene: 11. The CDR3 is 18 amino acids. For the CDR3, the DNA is TGCGCCAGCAGCTTGGCCGCTAGCGGGAGTCCTTACCCAGATACGCAGTATTTT. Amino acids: CASSLAASGSPYPDTQYF. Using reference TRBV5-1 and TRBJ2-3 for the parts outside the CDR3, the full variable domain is KAGVTQTPRYLIKTRGQQVTLSCSPISGHRSVSWYQQTPGQGLQFLFEYFSETQRNKGNFPGRFSGRQFSNSRSEMNVSTLELGDSALYLCASSLAASGSPYPDTQYFGPGTRLTVL.

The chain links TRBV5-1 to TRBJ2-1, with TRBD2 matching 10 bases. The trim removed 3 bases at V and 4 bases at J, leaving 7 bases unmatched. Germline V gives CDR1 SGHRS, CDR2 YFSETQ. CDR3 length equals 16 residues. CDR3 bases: TGCGCCAGCAGCTGGCTTCTAGCGGGGGTTTACAATGAGCAGTTCTTC. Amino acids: CASSWLLAGVYNEQFF.

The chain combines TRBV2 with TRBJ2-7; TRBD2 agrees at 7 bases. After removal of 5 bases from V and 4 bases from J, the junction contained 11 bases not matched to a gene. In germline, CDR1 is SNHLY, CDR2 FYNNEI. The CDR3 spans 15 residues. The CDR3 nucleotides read TGTGCCAGCAGTAGACTAGCTAACGCCGGGTACGAGCAGTACTTC. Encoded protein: CASSRLANAGYEQYF.

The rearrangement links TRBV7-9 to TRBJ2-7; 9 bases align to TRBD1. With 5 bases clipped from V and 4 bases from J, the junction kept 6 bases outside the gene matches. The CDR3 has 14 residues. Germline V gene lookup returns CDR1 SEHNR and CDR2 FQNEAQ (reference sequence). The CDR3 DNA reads TGTGCCAGCAGCATCTGGGACAGGGATTACGAGCAGTACTTC. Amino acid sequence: CASSIWDRDYEQYF.

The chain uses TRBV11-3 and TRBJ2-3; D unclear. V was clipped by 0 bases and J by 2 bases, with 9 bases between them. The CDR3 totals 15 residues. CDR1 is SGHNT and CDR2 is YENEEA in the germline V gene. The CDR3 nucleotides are TGTGCCAGCAGCTTAGAGGGCCACCTCACAGATACGCAGTATTTT. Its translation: CASSLEGHLTDTQYF.

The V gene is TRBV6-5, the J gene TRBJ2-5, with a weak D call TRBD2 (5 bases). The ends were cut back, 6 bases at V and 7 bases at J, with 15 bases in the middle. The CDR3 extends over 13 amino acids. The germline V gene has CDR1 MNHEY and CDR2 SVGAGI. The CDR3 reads CASSYSGSRTQYF. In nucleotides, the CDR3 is TGTGCCAGCAGCTATAGTGGGAGTAGGACCCAGTACTTC.

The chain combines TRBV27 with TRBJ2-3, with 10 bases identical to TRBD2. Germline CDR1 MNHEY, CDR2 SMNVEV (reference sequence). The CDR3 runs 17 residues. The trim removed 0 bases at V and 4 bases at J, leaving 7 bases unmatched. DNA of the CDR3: TGTGCCAGCAGTTTATCTCGAGCGGGAGGGCCGTCAGATACGCAGTATTTT. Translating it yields CASSLSRAGGPSDTQYF.

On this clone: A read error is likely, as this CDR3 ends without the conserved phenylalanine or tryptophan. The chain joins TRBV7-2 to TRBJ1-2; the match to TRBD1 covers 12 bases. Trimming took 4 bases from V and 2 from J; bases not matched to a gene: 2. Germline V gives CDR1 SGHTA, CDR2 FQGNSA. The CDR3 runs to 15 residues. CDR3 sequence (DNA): TGTGCCAGCAGCTCCGGGACAGGGGGCAACTATGGCTACACCCTC. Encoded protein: CASSSGTGGNYGYTL.